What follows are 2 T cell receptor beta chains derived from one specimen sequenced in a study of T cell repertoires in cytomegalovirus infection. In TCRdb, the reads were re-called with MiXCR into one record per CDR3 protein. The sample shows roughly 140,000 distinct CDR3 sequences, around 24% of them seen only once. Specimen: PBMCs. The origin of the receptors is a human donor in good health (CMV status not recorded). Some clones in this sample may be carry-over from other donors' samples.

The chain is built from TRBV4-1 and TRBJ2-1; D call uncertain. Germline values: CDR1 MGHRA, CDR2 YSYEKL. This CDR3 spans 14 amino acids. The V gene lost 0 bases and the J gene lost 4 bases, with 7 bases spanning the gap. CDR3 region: CASSQDEQYNEQFF. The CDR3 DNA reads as TGCGCCAGCAGCCAAGATGAACAGTACAATGAGCAGTTCTTC.

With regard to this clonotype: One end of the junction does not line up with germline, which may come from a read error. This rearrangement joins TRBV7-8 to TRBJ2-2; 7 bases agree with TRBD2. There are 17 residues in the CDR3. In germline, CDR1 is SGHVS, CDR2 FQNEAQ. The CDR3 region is CDSSLALVGGDTGELFF. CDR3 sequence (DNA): TGTGACAGCAGCTTAGCGCTTGTGGGAGGGGACACCGGGGAGCTGTTTTTT. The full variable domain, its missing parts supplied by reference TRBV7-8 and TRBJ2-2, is GAGVSQSPRYKVAKRGQDVALRCDPISGHVSLFWYQQALGQGPEFLTYFQNEAQLDKSGLPSDRFFAERPEGSVSTLKIQRTQQEDSAVYLCDSSLALVGGDTGELFFGEGSRLTVL.